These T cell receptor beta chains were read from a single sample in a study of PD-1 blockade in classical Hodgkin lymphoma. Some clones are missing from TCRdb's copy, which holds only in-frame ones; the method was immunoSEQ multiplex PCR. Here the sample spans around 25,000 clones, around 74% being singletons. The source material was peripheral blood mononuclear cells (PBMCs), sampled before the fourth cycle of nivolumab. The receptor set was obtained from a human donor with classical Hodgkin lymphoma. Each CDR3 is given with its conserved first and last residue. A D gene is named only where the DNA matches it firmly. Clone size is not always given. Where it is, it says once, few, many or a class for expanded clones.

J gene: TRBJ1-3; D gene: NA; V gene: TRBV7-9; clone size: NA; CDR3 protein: CASSSTGTDRNTIYF; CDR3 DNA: TGTGCCAGCAGCTCCACCGGGACGGACCGAAACACCATATATTTT
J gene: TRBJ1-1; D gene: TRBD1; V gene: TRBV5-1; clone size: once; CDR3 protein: CASSRDGQGRSTEAFF; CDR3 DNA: TGCGCCAGCAGCCGCGATGGACAGGGACGGAGCACTGAAGCTTTCTTT
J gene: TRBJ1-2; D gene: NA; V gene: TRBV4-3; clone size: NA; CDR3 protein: CASSSGSTTYGYTF; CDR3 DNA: TGCGCCAGCAGCTCAGGGAGCACTACTTATGGCTACACCTTC
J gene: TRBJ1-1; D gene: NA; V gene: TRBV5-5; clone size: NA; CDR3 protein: CASSYAQTNTEAFF; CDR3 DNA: TGTGCCAGCAGCTACGCGCAGACTAACACTGAAGCTTTCTTT
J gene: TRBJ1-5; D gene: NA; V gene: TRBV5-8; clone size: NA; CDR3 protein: CASSDHWGTLNSNQPQHF; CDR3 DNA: TGTGCCAGCAGCGACCATTGGGGGACCCTCAATAGCAATCAGCCCCAGCATTTT
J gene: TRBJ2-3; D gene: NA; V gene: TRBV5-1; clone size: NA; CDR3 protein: CASSPLGPSTDTQYF; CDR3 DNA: TGCGCCAGCAGCCCACTGGGTCCTAGCACAGATACGCAGTATTTT
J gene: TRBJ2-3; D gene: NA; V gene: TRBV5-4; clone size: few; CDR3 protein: CASRRELTDTQYF; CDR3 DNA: TGTGCCAGCAGGAGGGAGCTCACAGATACGCAGTATTTT
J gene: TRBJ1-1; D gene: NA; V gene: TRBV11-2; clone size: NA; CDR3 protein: CASMNRGGNTEAFF; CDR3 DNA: TGTGCCAGCATGAACCGAGGGGGGAACACTGAAGCTTTCTTT
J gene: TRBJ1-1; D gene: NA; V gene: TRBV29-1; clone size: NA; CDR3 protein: CSVAQSRRSEAFF; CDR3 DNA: TGCAGCGTCGCTCAGTCCCGGAGATCTGAAGCTTTCTTT
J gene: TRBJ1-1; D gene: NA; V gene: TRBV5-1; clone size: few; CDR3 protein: CASSPLLADPVEAFF; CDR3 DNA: TGCGCCAGCAGCCCCCTCCTGGCGGACCCAGTAGAAGCTTTCTTT
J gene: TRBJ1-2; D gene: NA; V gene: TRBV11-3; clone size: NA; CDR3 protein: CASSLEASPNYGYTF; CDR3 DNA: TGTGCCAGCAGCTTAGAAGCCAGCCCTAACTATGGCTACACCTTC
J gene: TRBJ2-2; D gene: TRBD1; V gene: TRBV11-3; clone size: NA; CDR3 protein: CASSFTGAAGELFF; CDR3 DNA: TGTGCCAGCAGCTTTACAGGGGCCGCCGGGGAGCTGTTTTTT
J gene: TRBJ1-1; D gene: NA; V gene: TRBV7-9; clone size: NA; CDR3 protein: CASSPRRGDTEAFF; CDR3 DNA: TGTGCCAGCAGCCCTCGACGGGGTGACACTGAAGCTTTCTTT
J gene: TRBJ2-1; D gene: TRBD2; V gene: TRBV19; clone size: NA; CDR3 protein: CASSLPTGTSGYNEQFF; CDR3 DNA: TGTGCCAGTAGTCTACCTACCGGGACTAGCGGCTACAATGAGCAGTTCTTC
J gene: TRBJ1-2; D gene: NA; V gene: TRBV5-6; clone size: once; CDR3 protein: CASSFGAKGENYGYTF; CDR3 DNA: TGTGCCAGCAGCTTTGGGGCGAAGGGCGAGAACTATGGCTACACCTTC
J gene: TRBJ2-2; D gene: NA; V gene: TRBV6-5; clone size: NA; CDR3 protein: CASSYRGELFF; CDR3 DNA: TGTGCCAGCAGCTATCGCGGGGAGCTGTTTTTT
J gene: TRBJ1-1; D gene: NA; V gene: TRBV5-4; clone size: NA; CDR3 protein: CASSLDSAEAFF; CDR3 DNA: TGTGCCAGCAGCTTGGATTCAGCTGAAGCTTTCTTT
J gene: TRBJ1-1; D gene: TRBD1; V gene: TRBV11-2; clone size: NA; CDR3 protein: CASSLSQGARTEAFF; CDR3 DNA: TGTGCCAGCAGCTTATCGCAGGGGGCGCGTACTGAAGCTTTCTTT
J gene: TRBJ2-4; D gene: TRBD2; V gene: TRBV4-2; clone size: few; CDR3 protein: CASSPASGGDIQYF; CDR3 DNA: TGTGCCAGCAGCCCCGCTAGCGGGGGAGACATTCAGTACTTC
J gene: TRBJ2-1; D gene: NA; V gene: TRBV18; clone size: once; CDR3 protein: CASSQLGARVVNEQFF; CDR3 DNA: TGTGCCAGCTCGCAGCTAGGGGCGCGGGTGGTAAATGAGCAGTTCTTC
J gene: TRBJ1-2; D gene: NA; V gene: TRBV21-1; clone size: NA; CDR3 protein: CASLGWQKYGYTF; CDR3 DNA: TGTGCCAGCTTGGGGTGGCAGAAGTATGGCTACACCTTC
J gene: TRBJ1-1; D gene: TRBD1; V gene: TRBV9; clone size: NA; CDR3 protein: CASSDGTGSGEAFF; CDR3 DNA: TGTGCCAGCAGCGACGGGACAGGGAGCGGTGAAGCTTTCTTT
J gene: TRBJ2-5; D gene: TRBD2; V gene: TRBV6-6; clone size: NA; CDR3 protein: CASSGERGRQETQYF; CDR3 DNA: TGTGCCAGCAGTGGCGAGCGGGGCCGCCAAGAGACCCAGTACTTC